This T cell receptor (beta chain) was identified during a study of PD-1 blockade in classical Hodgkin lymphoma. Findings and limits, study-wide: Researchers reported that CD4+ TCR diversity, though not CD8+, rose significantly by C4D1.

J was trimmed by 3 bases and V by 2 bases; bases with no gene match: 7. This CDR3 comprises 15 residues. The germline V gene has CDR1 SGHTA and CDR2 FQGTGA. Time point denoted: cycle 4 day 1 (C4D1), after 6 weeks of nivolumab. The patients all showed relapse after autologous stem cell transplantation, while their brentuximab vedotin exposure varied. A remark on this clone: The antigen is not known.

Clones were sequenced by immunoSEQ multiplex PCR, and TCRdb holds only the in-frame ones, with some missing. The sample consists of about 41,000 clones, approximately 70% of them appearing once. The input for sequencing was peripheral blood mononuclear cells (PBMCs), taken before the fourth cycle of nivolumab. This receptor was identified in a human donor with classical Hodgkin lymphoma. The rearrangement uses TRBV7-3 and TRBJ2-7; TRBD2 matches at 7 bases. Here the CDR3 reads CASSLDGGELYEQYF. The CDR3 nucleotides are TGTGCCAGCAGCTTAGATGGGGGGGAACTCTACGAGCAGTACTTC.